This T cell receptor (beta chain) was sequenced during a study of blood T cell repertoires in COVID-19. Turning to the study itself: There were acute and convalescent COVID-19 samples, and they came from the United States, Italy and Spain. Sources were T cells, B-cell-depleted T cells, or PBMCs; the material itself was cDNA or gDNA.

This CDR3 has 15 amino acids. The germline CDR1 and CDR2 sequences are MDHEN and SYDVKM. The germline V and J ends were trimmed by 5 bases and 6 bases, with 14 bases remaining between them. Participants, about 18 to 90 years old, spanned 24 US areas. Cohort 3 recovery required two negative PCRs, clearance, or symptom resolution. Using immunoSEQ multiplex PCR, the repertoire was profiled, and TCRdb retains in-frame clones only, with some absent. The data show over 150,000 clones, with roughly 80% seen just once and 6.5% to 9.5% held by the top ten. Sequenced: PBMCs or T cells enriched from blood (not recorded which). The gene calls are TRBV28 and TRBJ1-6; D is possibly TRBD1 (5 bases). The TCR comes from a man aged 35-49 years who had recovered from COVID-19. CDR3 loop: CASSPRGLGNSPLHF. The CDR3 DNA reads as TGTGCCAGCAGTCCCCGGGGGTTGGGTAATTCACCCCTCCACTTT. Full variable domain (outside the CDR3, taken from reference TRBV28 and TRBJ1-6): DVKVTQSSRYLVKRTGEKVFLECVQDMDHENMFWYRQDPGLGLRLIYFSYDVKMKEKGDIPEGYSVSREKKERFSLILESASTNQTSMYLCASSPRGLGNSPLHFGNGTRLTVT.